These 20 T cell receptor beta chains were all obtained from the same sample, sequenced in a study of shared clonotypes between healthy human individuals. TCRdb's table, derived via immunoSEQ multiplex PCR, lists solely in-frame clones and lacks some. The sample contains 1.5 million to 2.5 million clones, around 96% of which appear only once. Naive CD8 cells were CD45RO-negative, positively selected for CCR7, excluding terminally differentiated effector memory CD45RA+ cells. The sequencing input was naive CD8+ T cells sorted from blood. These receptors all stem from a man younger than 30 in good health.

This chain connects TRBV29-1 to TRBJ1-2, with 7 bases fitting TRBD1. Germline lookup yields CDR1 SQVTM and CDR2 ANQGSEA. V lost 1 base and J lost 4; bases outside the gene matches: 6. This CDR3 contains 14 residues. Here the CDR3 DNA reads TGCAGCGTTGAAGGAGGGGGCTCGGGCTATGGCTACACCTTC. Translated, it gives CSVEGGGSGYGYTF.

Remarks on this clone: Other DNA sequences in this sample translate to the same CDR3. This chain joins TRBV5-6 and TRBJ2-2; 11 bases map to TRBD2. The length of the CDR3 is 16 residues. Trimming cost V 4 bases and J 1 base; bases outside gene matches: 3. Germline V gene lookup returns CDR1 SGHDT and CDR2 YYEEEE. This chain's CDR3 is CASSLGLAGNTGELFF. In DNA form, the CDR3 reads TGTGCCAGCAGCCTCGGACTAGCGGGGAACACCGGGGAGCTGTTTTTT.

The V call is TRBV14, the J call TRBJ2-7; D is unresolved. The CDR3 is 15 amino acids. Germline V gives CDR1 SGHDN, CDR2 FVKESK. V was pared by 3 bases and J by 2 bases, with 14 bases between. The CDR3 DNA is TGTGCCAGCAGCCATTTTTCAGGACCCCCCTACGAGCAGTACTTC. Protein sequence: CASSHFSGPPYEQYF.

The chain links TRBV5-5 to TRBJ2-7; 9 nucleotides match TRBD1. The CDR3 length is 18 residues. After removal of 1 base from V and 2 bases from J, the junction contained 13 bases not matched to a gene. Germline V lookup: CDR1 SGHKS, CDR2 YYEKEE (reference sequence). The CDR3 DNA sequence: TGTGCCAGCAGCTTGACAGGGGGCTTTGTATTGGGGCCCTACGAGCAGTACTTC. This encodes CASSLTGGFVLGPYEQYF.

This clone was picked up one time. At the DNA level, this CDR3 is encoded by other sequences in the same sample as well. The chain links TRBV7-9 to TRBJ1-2; TRBD1 might be the D (5 bases). Deletions cut 1 base from V and 0 bases from J, with 6 bases between. Germline V gene lookup returns CDR1 SEHNR and CDR2 FQNEAQ (reference sequence). This CDR3 comprises 14 residues. The CDR3 loop is CASSLGGSNYGYTF. CDR3 DNA: TGTGCCAGCAGCTTAGGGGGGTCTAACTATGGCTACACCTTC. Using reference TRBV7-9 and TRBJ1-2 for the parts outside the CDR3, the full variable domain is DTGVSQNPRHKITKRGQNVTFRCDPISEHNRLYWYRQTLGQGPEFLTYFQNEAQLEKSRLLSDRFSAERPKGSFSTLEIQRTEQGDSAMYLCASSLGGSNYGYTFGSGTRLTVV.

The J gene is TRBJ2-7, the V gene TRBV6-5; TRBD2 might be the D (5 bases). Germline values: CDR1 MNHEY, CDR2 SVGAGI. The germline V and J ends were trimmed by 0 bases and 6 bases, with 15 bases remaining between them. This CDR3 is built from 15 residues. In DNA form, the CDR3 reads TGTGCCAGCAGTTACTCGCCACTAGTCCTAACCGAGCAGTACTTC. Translated, it gives CASSYSPLVLTEQYF.

The CDR3 DNA follows: TGTGCCAGCAGTGAAGCGCTACGGGCCTACGCTAATGAAAAACTGTTTTTT. It codes for CASSEALRAYANEKLFF. The gene calls are TRBV6-1 and TRBJ1-4; the D is unclear. Germline CDR1 MNHNS, CDR2 SASEGT. V was trimmed by 0 bases and J by 3 bases, leaving 14 bases between them. This CDR3 region has 17 residues.

A single count supports this clone. The V gene is TRBV27, the J gene TRBJ2-6, with D perhaps TRBD1 or TRBD2 (6 bases each). Germline-derived CDR1 and CDR2 are MNHEY and SMNVEV (reference sequence). The CDR3 is 16 residues long. V was trimmed by 1 base and J by 3 bases, leaving 10 bases between them. The CDR3: CASSLLGGGGANVLTF. For the CDR3, the DNA is TGTGCCAGCAGTTTATTGGGGGGCGGTGGGGCCAACGTCCTGACTTTC.

As regards this clone: Other nucleotide sequences from this sample produce the same CDR3. The chain employs TRBV4-1 and TRBJ2-1; maybe TRBD2 (6 bases). The CDR3 length is 15 residues. Trimming cost V 1 base and J 2 bases, with 9 bases left between them. Germline CDR1 reads MGHRA; CDR2 reads YSYEKL. Here the CDR3 reads CASSQVGGAYNEQFF. The CDR3 DNA reads TGCGCCAGCAGCCAAGTCGGGGGAGCCTACAATGAGCAGTTCTTC.

The chain combines TRBV28 with TRBJ2-7; TRBD1 is a possible D gene (6 bases). This CDR3 spans 14 amino acids. CDR1 MDHEN and CDR2 SYDVKM come from the germline V gene. Trimming removed 8 bases at V and 0 bases at J, with 14 bases between. Written as DNA, the CDR3 is TGTGCCAGCGGTCGAGGGGGTAGCTCCTACGAGCAGTACTTC. Amino acids: CASGRGGSSYEQYF.

In its sample, this clone was seen once. The chain has TRBV13 and TRBJ1-1; 7 nucleotides align to TRBD1. This CDR3 is 14 amino acids long. Germline loops: CDR1 PRHDT, CDR2 FYEKMQ (reference sequence). J was trimmed by 5 bases and V by 0 bases; bases with no gene match: 3. CDR3 residues: CASSLGTGRTEAFF. DNA for the CDR3: TGTGCCAGCAGCTTAGGGACAGGGCGTACTGAAGCTTTCTTT.

The rearrangement links TRBV9 to TRBJ2-2; D unresolved. The CDR3 extends over 13 amino acids. V lost 0 bases and J lost 6, with 6 bases in between. The germline CDR1 and CDR2 sequences are SGDLS and YYNGEE. CDR3 sequence: CASSVVDPGELFF. CDR3 DNA sequence: TGTGCCAGCAGCGTAGTAGATCCCGGGGAGCTGTTTTTT.

The rearrangement uses TRBV5-6 and TRBJ2-7; the D gene is possibly TRBD1 (6 bases). Trimming took off 4 bases at V and 0 bases at J, with 17 bases between the two ends. The CDR3 has 16 amino acids. Germline V gene data show CDR1 as SGHDT and CDR2 as YYEEEE. The CDR3 here is CASSGWNRATSYEQYF. In nucleotides, the CDR3 is TGTGCCAGCAGCGGGTGGAACAGGGCTACCTCCTACGAGCAGTACTTC.

The chain employs TRBV4-3 and TRBJ2-7; 7 bases line up with TRBD1. Germline values: CDR1 LGHNA, CDR2 YSLEER. There are 14 residues in the CDR3. V lost 4 bases, J lost 1 base, and 4 bases stayed unmatched. For the CDR3, the DNA is TGCGCCAGCAGCCGCCTGACAGGGTCCTACGAGCAGTACTTC. This sequence encodes CASSRLTGSYEQYF.

CDR3 nucleotide sequence: TGCGCCAGCAGCCACCCTAGCGGGGGGGTCTACAATGAGCAGTTCTTC. Amino acid sequence: CASSHPSGGVYNEQFF. This chain connects TRBV4-1 to TRBJ2-1; 12 bases agree with TRBD2. This CDR3 is built from 16 residues. CDR1 and CDR2 from the germline V gene are MGHRA and YSYEKL. The V and J ends lost 3 bases and 3 bases, in that order; junction bases with no gene match: 3.

The rearrangement uses TRBV21-1 and TRBJ2-7; the D call TRBD2 from the table was never checked on the DNA. TRBV21-1 is listed as a pseudogene. The CDR3 spans 17 residues. The CDR3: CASYVYLASGVPYEQYF. DNA of the CDR3: TGTGCCAGCTACGTTTACCTCGCTAGCGGGGTGCCCTACGAGCAGTACTTC.

The rearrangement uses TRBV4-1 and TRBJ1-4; D call uncertain. Trimming removed 0 bases from V and 7 bases from J, with 12 bases in between. CDR1 and CDR2 from the germline V gene are MGHRA and YSYEKL. The CDR3 has 15 amino acids. The DNA for the CDR3 is TGCGCCAGCAGCCAAGAGACCGAGATCTTTGAAAAACTGTTTTTT. It yields the protein CASSQETEIFEKLFF.

V usage is TRBV6-5 and J usage is TRBJ2-7; 10 nucleotides agree with TRBD1. Per germline, CDR1 MNHEY and CDR2 SVGAGI. With V trimmed by 4 bases and J by 2 bases, 8 bases remained unmatched. The CDR3 runs 16 residues. CDR3 sequence reads: CASSLLSGTGAYEQYF. The CDR3 coding sequence is TGTGCCAGCAGTTTATTATCTGGGACAGGGGCCTACGAGCAGTACTTC.

The chain joins TRBV7-8 to TRBJ1-6; no clear D gene. The CDR3 is 12 residues long. Trimming took off 7 bases at V and 13 bases at J, with 14 bases between the two ends. Germline CDR1 SGHVS, CDR2 FQNEAQ. This chain's CDR3 is CASNLDGKPLHF. In DNA, the CDR3 is TGTGCCAGCAACCTTGATGGAAAGCCCCTCCACTTT.

To note about this clone: Other DNA sequences in this sample translate to the same CDR3. Here the CDR3 reads CASSQEGLAGTGELFF. For the CDR3, the DNA is TGCGCCAGCAGCCAAGAAGGGCTAGCGGGCACCGGGGAGCTGTTTTTT. The rearrangement links TRBV4-1 to TRBJ2-2; 8 positions agree with TRBD2. This CDR3 spans 16 amino acids. Germline V lookup: CDR1 MGHRA, CDR2 YSYEKL. V gave up 0 bases and J gave up 4 bases; unmatched junction bases: 4.